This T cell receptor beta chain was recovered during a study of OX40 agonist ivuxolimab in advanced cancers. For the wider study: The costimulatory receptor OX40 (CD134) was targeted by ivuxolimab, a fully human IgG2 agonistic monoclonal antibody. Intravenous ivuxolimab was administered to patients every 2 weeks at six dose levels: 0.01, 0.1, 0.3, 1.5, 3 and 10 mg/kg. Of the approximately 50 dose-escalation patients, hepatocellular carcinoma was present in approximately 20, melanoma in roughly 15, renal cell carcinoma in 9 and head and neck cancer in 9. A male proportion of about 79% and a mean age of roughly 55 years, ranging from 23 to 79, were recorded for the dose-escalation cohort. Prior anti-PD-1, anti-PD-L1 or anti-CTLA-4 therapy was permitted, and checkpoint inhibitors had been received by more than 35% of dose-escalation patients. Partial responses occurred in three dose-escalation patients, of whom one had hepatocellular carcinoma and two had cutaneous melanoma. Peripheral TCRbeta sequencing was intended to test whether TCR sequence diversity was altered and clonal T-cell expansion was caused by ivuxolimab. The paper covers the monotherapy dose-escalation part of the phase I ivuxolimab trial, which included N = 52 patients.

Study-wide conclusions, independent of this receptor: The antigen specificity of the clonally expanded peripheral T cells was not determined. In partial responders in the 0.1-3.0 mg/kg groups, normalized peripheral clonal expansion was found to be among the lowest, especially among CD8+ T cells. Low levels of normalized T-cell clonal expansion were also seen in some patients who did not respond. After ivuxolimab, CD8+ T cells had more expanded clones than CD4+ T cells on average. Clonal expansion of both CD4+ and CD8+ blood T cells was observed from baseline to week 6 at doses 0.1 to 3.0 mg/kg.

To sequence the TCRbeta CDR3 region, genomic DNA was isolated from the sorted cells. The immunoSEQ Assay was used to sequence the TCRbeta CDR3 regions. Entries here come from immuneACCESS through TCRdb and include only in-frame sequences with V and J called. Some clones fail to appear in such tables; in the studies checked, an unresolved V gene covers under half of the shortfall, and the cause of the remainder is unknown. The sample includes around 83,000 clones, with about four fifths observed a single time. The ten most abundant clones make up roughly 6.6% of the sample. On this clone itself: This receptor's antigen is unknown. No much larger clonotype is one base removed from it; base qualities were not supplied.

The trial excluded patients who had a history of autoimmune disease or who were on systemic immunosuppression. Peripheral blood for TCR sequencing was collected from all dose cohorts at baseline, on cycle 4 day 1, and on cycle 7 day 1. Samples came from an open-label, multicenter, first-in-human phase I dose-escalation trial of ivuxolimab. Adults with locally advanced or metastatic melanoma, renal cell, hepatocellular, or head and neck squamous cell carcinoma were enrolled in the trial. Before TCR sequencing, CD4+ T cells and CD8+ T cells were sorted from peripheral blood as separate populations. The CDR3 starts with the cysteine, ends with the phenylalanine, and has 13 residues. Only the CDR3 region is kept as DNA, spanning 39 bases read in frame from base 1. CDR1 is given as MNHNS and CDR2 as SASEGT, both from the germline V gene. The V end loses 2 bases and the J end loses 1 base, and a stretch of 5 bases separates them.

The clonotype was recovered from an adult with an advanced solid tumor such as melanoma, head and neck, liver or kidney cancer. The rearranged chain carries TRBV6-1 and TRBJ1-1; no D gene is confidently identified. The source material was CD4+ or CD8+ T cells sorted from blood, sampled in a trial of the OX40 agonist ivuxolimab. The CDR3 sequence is CASSEQPNTEAFF. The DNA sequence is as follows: TGTGCCAGCAGTGAACAGCCGAACACTGAAGCTTTCTTT.